These T cell receptor beta chains were read from a single sample in a study of cytomegalovirus exposure and HLA in healthy donors. Only in-frame clones appear in the TCRdb table, and some are missing; sequencing was by immunoSEQ multiplex PCR. The sample carries fewer than 250,000 clones, roughly four fifths recorded once. The specimen was PBMCs. These receptors all come from a young man in good health and CMV-seronegative. CDR3s include the opening cysteine and the closing phenylalanine or tryptophan. Each record gives: V gene, CDR3 protein.

TRBV4-1,CASSYPGTNTGELFF
TRBV29-1,CSVRNSGAPSGELFF
TRBV19,CASSDPSSGRGGENIQYF
TRBV4-3,CASSQDLGGVLEKLFF
TRBV6-5,CASSPGTTNTGELFF
TRBV2,CASSETQGVVYGYTF
TRBV7-2,CASSLSPGQLYEQYF
TRBV19,CASKTGETQYF
TRBV4-1,CASSQPRAGTGAVARSYNEQFF
TRBV25-1,CASRGGFTEAFF
TRBV7-9,CASRTTAGGPNEQFF
TRBV10-3,CAISDRDRVLHGYTF
TRBV7-8,CASSLGVWDRNYGYTF
TRBV5-1,CASSLDPGTGQIGQYF
TRBV15,CATSRDHIFGLGEKLFF
TRBV11-2,CASSDIGSTDTQYF
TRBV4-3,CASSQDLQGKGLGPGELFF
TRBV18,CASSPGTGETQYF
TRBV11-2,CASSFPGQGGTEAFF
TRBV29-1,CSVEDRDFSYEQYF
TRBV27,CASHRSAGRSYNEQFF
TRBV28,CASNNRGNQPQHF
TRBV19,CASSIDRGKAFF
TRBV21-1,CASSKQTATFYGYTF
TRBV13,CASSLVISGTSSYEQYF
TRBV29-1,CSVPRRGSDGYTF
TRBV5-1,CASSFDSGSSGDYTF
TRBV15,CATSRQGVRETQYF
TRBV7-9,CASSPTGNNYGYTF
TRBV5-6,CASSSRGYEQYF
TRBV2,CASSEAGLADYEQYF
TRBV19,CASSPQGDHNYGYTF
TRBV7-3,CASSLRGLAVGELFF
TRBV2,CASSGGTYNEQFF
TRBV30,CAWSARDFPYGYTF
TRBV5-1,CASSLDSQGDGYTF
TRBV4-3,CASSQDIQGPLTEAFF
TRBV7-3,CASSPQQGATDTQYF
TRBV15,CATSRDLVGWSDSGYEQYF
TRBV29-1,CSVEDQTGGDGYTF
TRBV4-3,CASSQDRVRSYEQYF
TRBV4-2,CASSQETLAIRAGELFF
TRBV18,CASSPGQSYYGYTF
TRBV27,CASSPRQGALIQPQHF
TRBV4-1,CASSQEVQLNTEAFF
TRBV7-9,CASSLDQAASTDTQYF
TRBV4-1,CASSQDPQVRVYEQYF
TRBV2,CASSGQGGDQPQHF
TRBV10-3,CAISEGQPGGGYTF
TRBV2,CASSERVRGNTEAFF
TRBV7-2,CASSLVLAGGVETQYF
TRBV2,CASSGESSGSGGELFF
TRBV14,CASSPRVFGEAFF
TRBV5-1,CASSWGTQTEAFF
TRBV7-9,CASSFPGTHTEAFF
TRBV29-1,CSVEPIGAGPGNTIYF
TRBV7-9,CASSLVAAAKSYEQYF
TRBV7-3,CASSFNNRDSGANVLTF
TRBV4-3,CASSLRTEGYNEQFF